The source of this T cell receptor beta chain is a study of identical twins. Findings and limits, study-wide: It was cross-sectional statistical analysis, not following the same donors, that the conclusions relied on. In cord blood, abundant beta clonotypes had fewer insertions; memory showed no trend. Among monozygotic twins, out-of-frame TCR alpha sharing exceeded what models predicted.

Germline CDR1 and CDR2: LGHNT and FRNRAP. CDR3 length: 12 residues. V was pared by 4 bases and J by 7 bases, with 8 bases between. A universal primer site arose from template switching, and cDNA bore unique molecular identifiers. TCRdb passed the 5' RACE reads through MiXCR, listing each CDR3 protein once. Here the sample spans some 1,700,000 distinct CDR3 sequences, 25% to 35% being singletons. As for this clonotype: Its cognate antigen is unknown.

The source is a newborn girl in good health. This chain connects TRBV12-5 to TRBJ2-1; the D is unclear. Input material: cord blood. The CDR3 is CASGYGFNEQFF. In DNA, the CDR3 is TGTGCTAGTGGTTATGGGTTTAATGAGCAGTTCTTC.